These T cell receptor beta chains were read from a single sample in a study of blood T cells in healthy people across ages. MiXCR was run by TCRdb on the 5' RACE reads, yielding one entry per CDR3 protein. The sample lists roughly 700,000 distinct CDR3 sequences, about 30% occurring once. Sequenced material: blood. The receptors stem from a woman aged 80 or over in good health. Each CDR3 is given with its conserved first and last residue. The D gene is left open where the match is weak. The size entry is marked missing in some rows and otherwise reads once, few, many or a size class.

V: TRBV6-2/TRBV6-3; size: many; J: TRBJ2-3; D: TRBD1; DNA: TGTGCCAGCAGCTACCTCGACAGGGTTACAGATACGCAGTATTTT; CDR3: CASSYLDRVTDTQYF
V: TRBV5-4; size: many; J: TRBJ1-2; D: NA; DNA: TGTGCCAGCAGCTTGGTTGGCAGGCTCGCTTATGGCTACACCTTC; CDR3: CASSLVGRLAYGYTF
V: TRBV5-5; size: NA; J: TRBJ2-3; D: TRBD1; DNA: TGTGCCAGCAGCTTTACGACAGGGGTCGGCACAGATACGCAGTATTTT; CDR3: CASSFTTGVGTDTQYF
V: TRBV10-3; size: many; J: TRBJ2-7; D: NA; DNA: TGTGCCATCAGTGAGACAGGGTTCTACGAGCAGTACTTC; CDR3: CAISETGFYEQYF
V: TRBV7-2; size: many; J: TRBJ1-5; D: NA; DNA: TGTGCCAGCAGTCTCCGGGACCCCCGGGCGTATAGCAATCAGCCCCAGCATTTT; CDR3: CASSLRDPRAYSNQPQHF
V: TRBV3-1; size: NA; J: TRBJ1-5; D: NA; DNA: TGTGCCAGCAGCCCGACAGTTAGCGATCAGCCTCAGCATTTT; CDR3: CASSPTVSDQPQHF
V: TRBV6-5; size: many; J: TRBJ2-7; D: TRBD2; DNA: TGTGCCAGCAGTTACGGCGGGCGGGGGTATACCTACGAGCAGTACTTC; CDR3: CASSYGGRGYTYEQYF
V: TRBV20-1; size: NA; J: TRBJ2-5; D: NA; DNA: TGCAGTGCTAGGGTTGCTGATTTGACCCAGTACTTC; CDR3: CSARVADLTQYF
V: TRBV5-1; size: once; J: TRBJ2-3; D: TRBD2; DNA: TGCGCCAGCAGCTTGGGGAAGACTAGCGGAGACACAGATACGCAGTATTTT; CDR3: CASSLGKTSGDTDTQYF
V: TRBV2; size: NA; J: TRBJ1-1; D: NA; DNA: TGTGCCAGCAGTGAAACTCCTCACGAGGGCACTGAAGCTTTCTTT; CDR3: CASSETPHEGTEAFF
V: TRBV5-5; size: many; J: TRBJ2-7; D: NA; DNA: TGTGCCAGCAGCTCCGGGACCTACGAGCAGTACTTC; CDR3: CASSSGTYEQYF
V: TRBV4-1; size: NA; J: TRBJ2-7; D: NA; DNA: TGCGCCAGCAGTCTCAACCCGAACAATGAGCAGTACTTC; CDR3: CASSLNPNNEQYF
V: TRBV4-2; size: NA; J: TRBJ2-3; D: NA; DNA: TGTGCCAGCAGCCGGAAGGACTTGAGCGATACGCAGTATTTT; CDR3: CASSRKDLSDTQYF
V: TRBV2; size: many; J: TRBJ2-1; D: TRBD2; DNA: TGTGCCAGCAGGCAGACTAGCGGGGGAAACAATGAGCAGTTCTTC; CDR3: CASRQTSGGNNEQFF
V: TRBV4-1; size: NA; J: TRBJ2-3; D: NA; DNA: TGCGCCAGCAGCCAAGAGGCGGCCGGCACAGATGCGCAGTATTTT; CDR3: CASSQEAAGTDAQYF
V: TRBV7-2; size: many; J: TRBJ2-1; D: TRBD2; DNA: TGTGCCAGCAGCTTAGTCCCAGCGGGGGGCTACAATGAGCAGTTCTTC; CDR3: CASSLVPAGGYNEQFF
V: TRBV20-1; size: many; J: TRBJ2-1; D: TRBD2; DNA: TGCAGTGCTAGAGACCTTAGCGGGCGGTCCTACAATGAGCAGTTCTTC; CDR3: CSARDLSGRSYNEQFF
V: TRBV20-1; size: NA; J: TRBJ2-7; D: NA; DNA: TGCAGTGTAAGGTCCGATAGCTCCTACGAGCAGTACTTC; CDR3: CSVRSDSSYEQYF
V: TRBV7-9; size: NA; J: TRBJ1-2; D: NA; DNA: TGTGCCAGCAGCTACGACAGGTTAAATGGCTACACCTTC; CDR3: CASSYDRLNGYTF
V: TRBV4-2; size: many; J: TRBJ1-5; D: NA; DNA: TGTGCCAGCAGCCAAGATCCGACAGGAGGGCAGCCCCAGCATTTT; CDR3: CASSQDPTGGQPQHF
V: TRBV7-9; size: many; J: TRBJ1-1; D: TRBD1; DNA: TGTGCCAGCGACGGACAGGGCTTCGGGACTGAAGCTTTCTTT; CDR3: CASDGQGFGTEAFF
V: TRBV5-1; size: many; J: TRBJ1-2; D: TRBD1; DNA: TGCGCCAGCAGCTCGGGACAGGGGAGTTTTGGCTACACCTTC; CDR3: CASSSGQGSFGYTF
V: TRBV9; size: NA; J: TRBJ2-1; D: TRBD2; DNA: TGTGCCAGCAGCGTAGGGGCTAGCGGGGGCCCAATACCCTACAATGAGCAGGTCTTC; CDR3: CASSVGASGGPIPYNEQVF
V: TRBV4-2; size: once; J: TRBJ1-5; D: NA; DNA: TGTGCCAGCAGCCAGGGGGCGTTGAATCAGCCCCAGCATTTT; CDR3: CASSQGALNQPQHF
V: TRBV10-3; size: NA; J: TRBJ2-1; D: NA; DNA: TGTGCCATCAGTGATAGGGGAGGAAATGAGCAGTTCTTC; CDR3: CAISDRGGNEQFF
V: TRBV6-5; size: NA; J: TRBJ2-4; D: TRBD1; DNA: TGTGCCGGCAGTTACTCGACAGGGGGTGTTGGAATTAAAGAGACTCAGTACTTC; CDR3: CAGSYSTGGVGIKETQYF
V: TRBV7-3; size: NA; J: TRBJ2-1; D: TRBD1; DNA: TGTGCCAGCAGCACCGGGACAGGGCAGAATGAGAGGTTCTTC; CDR3: CASSTGTGQNERFF
V: TRBV7-3; size: NA; J: TRBJ1-1; D: NA; DNA: TGTGCCAGCAGCTTGGGATTGGCCACAGACGCTTTCTTT; CDR3: CASSLGLATDAFF
V: TRBV14; size: many; J: TRBJ2-1; D: TRBD1; DNA: TGTGCCAGCAGCCCACCGGGACAGTCCTACAATGAGCAGTTCTTC; CDR3: CASSPPGQSYNEQFF
V: TRBV30; size: few; J: TRBJ1-6; D: TRBD1; DNA: TGTGCCTGGAGGGGGACAGGGGGTTCACCCCTCCACTTT; CDR3: CAWRGTGGSPLHF
V: TRBV5-1; size: many; J: TRBJ2-7; D: NA; DNA: TGCGCCAGCAGCGCCAACAGGGAAACCCACGAGCAGTACTTC; CDR3: CASSANRETHEQYF
V: TRBV20-1; size: NA; J: TRBJ2-1; D: NA; DNA: TGCAGTGTCGACTCGACAGTAAAGACAGACAATGAGCAGTTCTTC; CDR3: CSVDSTVKTDNEQFF
V: TRBV15; size: NA; J: TRBJ2-1; D: NA; DNA: TGTGCCACCAGCAGAGATAAGACTAAGGGGAATGAGCAGTTCTTC; CDR3: CATSRDKTKGNEQFF
V: TRBV4-1; size: NA; J: TRBJ2-1; D: TRBD1; DNA: TGCGCCAGCAGCCAATGGACAGGGGTGAACAATGAGCAGTTCTTC; CDR3: CASSQWTGVNNEQFF
V: TRBV3-1; size: NA; J: TRBJ2-4; D: TRBD2; DNA: TGTGCCAGCAGCCAAGAGGTAGCGGGAGGTGGAGAGCAGTACTTC; CDR3: CASSQEVAGGGEQYF
V: TRBV12-3/TRBV12-4; size: NA; J: TRBJ2-1; D: NA; DNA: TGTGTCAGCAGTTTAGGCGGGACAGTTTACTCCTACGAGCAGTTCTTC; CDR3: CVSSLGGTVYSYEQFF
V: TRBV5-1; size: NA; J: TRBJ1-1; D: NA; DNA: TGCGCCAGCAGCTCCTGGGATCCATACAACACTGAAGCTTTCTTT; CDR3: CASSSWDPYNTEAFF
V: TRBV15; size: many; J: TRBJ1-2; D: NA; DNA: TGTGCCACCAGCAGAGACAGGGAGTTTGGCTACACCTTC; CDR3: CATSRDREFGYTF
V: TRBV6-5; size: many; J: TRBJ1-2; D: TRBD1; DNA: TGTGCCAGCAGACTCGGGACAGAAGTCCATGGCTACACCTTC; CDR3: CASRLGTEVHGYTF
V: TRBV7-9; size: NA; J: TRBJ2-3; D: NA; DNA: TGTGCCAGCAGAGCAAAGGCCGTGTCAGATACGCAGTATTTT; CDR3: CASRAKAVSDTQYF
V: TRBV3-1; size: NA; J: TRBJ2-7; D: TRBD2; DNA: TGTGCCAGCAGCCGACGACTAGCGGCCTCCTACGAGCAGTACTTC; CDR3: CASSRRLAASYEQYF
V: TRBV6-5; size: NA; J: TRBJ2-2; D: NA; DNA: TGTGCCAGCAGTACACCGGTGAGAACCGGGGAGCTGTTTTTT; CDR3: CASSTPVRTGELFF
V: TRBV9; size: NA; J: TRBJ2-5; D: NA; DNA: TGTGCCAGCAGCCCCCCTATCTTTGAGCCCAACCGAGAGACCCAGTACTTC; CDR3: CASSPPIFEPNRETQYF
V: TRBV7-9; size: NA; J: TRBJ1-2; D: TRBD1; DNA: TGTGCCGGCAGCTTTAGGTCATCGGGACAGGGGGTCGATGGCTACACCTTC; CDR3: CAGSFRSSGQGVDGYTF
V: TRBV20-1; size: NA; J: TRBJ2-7; D: NA; DNA: TGCAGTGCTTCGGGGGGACAGAGCTCCTACGAGCAGTACTTC; CDR3: CSASGGQSSYEQYF
V: TRBV7-2; size: many; J: TRBJ2-1; D: NA; DNA: TGTGCCAGCAGCCTAGCGGGACAGGGTGTGGTTAATGAGCAGTTCTTC; CDR3: CASSLAGQGVVNEQFF
V: TRBV6-1; size: NA; J: TRBJ1-1; D: NA; DNA: TGTGCCAGCAGTGGGGACCCCTATAACACTGAAGCTTTCTTT; CDR3: CASSGDPYNTEAFF
V: TRBV20-1; size: once; J: TRBJ2-1; D: TRBD2; DNA: TGCAGTACGGGGACTAGCGGCTACAATGAGCAGTTCTTC; CDR3: CSTGTSGYNEQFF
V: TRBV20-1; size: many; J: TRBJ2-1; D: TRBD2; DNA: TGCAGTCCTCTGGGAAAGCGGGGGGCAGATGAGCAGTTCTTC; CDR3: CSPLGKRGADEQFF
V: TRBV4-2; size: many; J: TRBJ1-5; D: TRBD1; DNA: TGTGCCAGCAGCCAAGACGAACAGGGGGGACCTGATCAGCCCCAGCATTTT; CDR3: CASSQDEQGGPDQPQHF
V: TRBV3-1; size: many; J: TRBJ2-3; D: NA; DNA: TGTGCCAGCAGCCAGGCGGAAAGCACAGATACGCAGTATTTT; CDR3: CASSQAESTDTQYF
V: TRBV5-1; size: NA; J: TRBJ2-4; D: NA; DNA: TGCGCCAGCAGCTTTGGGCCTGTATCGGGGGAGCAGTACTTC; CDR3: CASSFGPVSGEQYF
V: TRBV5-8; size: NA; J: TRBJ1-1; D: TRBD1; DNA: TGTGCCAGCAGCTTGGGCGCGGACAGGGTAATGAACACTGAAGCTTTCTTT; CDR3: CASSLGADRVMNTEAFF
V: TRBV27; size: NA; J: TRBJ1-1; D: NA; DNA: TGTGCCAGCAGTTTCGGCCAGGGGATTAGAACTGAAGCTTTCTTT; CDR3: CASSFGQGIRTEAFF
V: TRBV20-1; size: NA; J: TRBJ2-7; D: TRBD1; DNA: TGCAGTGCTTGGGACAGGGGGCTACACGAGCAGTACTTC; CDR3: CSAWDRGLHEQYF
V: TRBV20-1; size: many; J: TRBJ2-5; D: TRBD2; DNA: TGCAGTGCTAGAGTAGCGGGGGGAGAGACCCAGTACTTC; CDR3: CSARVAGGETQYF
V: TRBV20-1; size: once; J: TRBJ1-2; D: TRBD1; DNA: TGCAGTGCTGGAACCCGGGACAGGGATAACTATGGCTACACCTTC; CDR3: CSAGTRDRDNYGYTF